This TCR beta chain was retrieved from a study of cytomegalovirus exposure and HLA in healthy donors. Regarding the study as a whole: For most subjects, TCR beta sequences were reported to predict HLA-A and HLA-B alleles with accuracy. Researchers reported from a later analysis that most CMV-associated TCR beta chains appeared HLA-restricted.

CDR1 is MNHEY and CDR2 is SVGAGI in the germline V gene. Trimming took 4 bases from V and 7 from J, leaving 8 bases between them. The CDR3 contains 13 residues. It was with 60 Vbeta and 13 Jbeta primers that the PCR ran. Clones were sequenced by immunoSEQ multiplex PCR, and TCRdb holds only the in-frame ones, with some missing. This table holds 150,000 or so clones. With respect to this clone: Its antigen is as yet unknown.

The rearrangement uses TRBV6-5 and TRBJ1-6; D gene ambiguous. Sequencing was carried out using PBMCs. The sequence came from a man between 18 and 29 years old in good health and CMV-seronegative. CDR3 residues: CASSWSVNSPLHF. In DNA, the CDR3 is TGTGCCAGCAGTTGGTCAGTCAATTCACCCCTCCACTTT.